This T cell receptor (beta chain) stems from a study of blood T cell repertoires in COVID-19. The protocol was immunoSEQ multiplex PCR, while the TCRdb copy is restricted to in-frame clones and leaves out a portion. The table includes nearly 90,000 clones, approximately 89% detected once. The length of the CDR3 is 14 residues. V shed 3 bases and J shed 6 bases, with 15 bases lying between them. The germline CDR1 and CDR2 sequences are WNHNN and SYGVQD (reference sequence). Specimen: peripheral blood. This clonotype was sampled from a man older than 75 with acute or convalescent COVID-19. The rearrangement joins TRBV10-1 to TRBJ2-7, with D possibly TRBD2 on 7 matching bases. The CDR3: CASSEGGDGLEQYF. The DNA for the CDR3 is TGCGCCAGCAGTGAAGGGGGGGACGGGCTCGAGCAGTACTTC.